This T cell receptor beta chain was documented in a study of Ad26.COV2.S vaccination and SARS-CoV-2 variants. Trimming cost V 5 bases and J 3 bases, with 12 bases left between them. The CDR3 spans 13 residues. The germline V gene has CDR1 SGHNT and CDR2 YYREEE (reference sequence). Using immunoSEQ multiplex PCR, the repertoire was profiled, and TCRdb retains in-frame clones only, with some absent. The sample lists tens of thousands of clones; around 82% were seen once. The starting material was peripheral blood, obtained after recovery from COVID-19. The V gene is TRBV5-4, the J gene TRBJ2-7, with D perhaps TRBD2 (6 bases). The receptor was isolated from a human donor who had recovered from COVID-19. CDR3: CASRRDSLYEQYF. For the CDR3, the DNA is TGTGCCAGCAGACGGGACTCCCTCTACGAGCAGTACTTC.